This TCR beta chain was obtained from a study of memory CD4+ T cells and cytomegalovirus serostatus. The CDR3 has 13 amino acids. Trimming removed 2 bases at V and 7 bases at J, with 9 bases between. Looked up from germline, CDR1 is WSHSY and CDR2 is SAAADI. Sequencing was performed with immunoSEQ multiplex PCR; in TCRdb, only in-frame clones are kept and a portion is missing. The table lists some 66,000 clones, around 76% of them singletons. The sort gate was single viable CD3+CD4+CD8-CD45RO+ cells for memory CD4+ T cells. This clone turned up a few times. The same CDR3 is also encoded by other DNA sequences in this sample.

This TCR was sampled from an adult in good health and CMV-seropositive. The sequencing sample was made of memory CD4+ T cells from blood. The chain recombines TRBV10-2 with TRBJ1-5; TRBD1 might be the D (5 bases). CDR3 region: CASSEGARQPQHF. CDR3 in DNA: TGCGCCAGCAGTGAGGGGGCCAGGCAGCCCCAGCATTTT.